Given below is one T cell receptor beta chain in context. Its target is unknown. CDR3 length equals 15 residues. In germline, CDR1 is LNHNV, CDR2 YYDKDF (reference sequence). Trimming pared 1 base from V and 2 bases from J, leaving 9 bases between. The data belong to a study of response to subunit inactivated influenza vaccine. Study conclusions and caveats: Every seasonal influenza vaccination brings in few new T cells, the authors suggested.

TCRdb independently ran MiXCR on the RT-PCR reads; one entry per CDR3 protein. The sample lists more than 150,000 distinct CDR3 sequences, roughly 8.7% occurring once. The sequences come from non-naive T cells sorted from PBMCs, collected on the day of vaccination. The TCR originated in a man between 45 and 60 years old who received an inactivated influenza vaccine. The chain recombines TRBV15 with TRBJ1-5; D is undetermined. This CDR3 is CATSRVKGGNQPQHF. CDR3 bases: TGTGCCACCAGCAGAGTGAAGGGTGGCAATCAGCCCCAGCATTTT.